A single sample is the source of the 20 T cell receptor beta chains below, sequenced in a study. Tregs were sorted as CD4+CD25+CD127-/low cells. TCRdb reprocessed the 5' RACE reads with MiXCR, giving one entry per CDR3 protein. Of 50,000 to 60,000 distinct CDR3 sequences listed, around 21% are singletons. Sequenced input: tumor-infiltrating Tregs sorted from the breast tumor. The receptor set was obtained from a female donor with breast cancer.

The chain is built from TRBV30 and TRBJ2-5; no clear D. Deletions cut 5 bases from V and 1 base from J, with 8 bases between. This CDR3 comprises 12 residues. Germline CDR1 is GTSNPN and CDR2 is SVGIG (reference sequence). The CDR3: CAWDAFQETQYF. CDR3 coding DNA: TGTGCCTGGGATGCGTTCCAAGAGACCCAGTACTTC.

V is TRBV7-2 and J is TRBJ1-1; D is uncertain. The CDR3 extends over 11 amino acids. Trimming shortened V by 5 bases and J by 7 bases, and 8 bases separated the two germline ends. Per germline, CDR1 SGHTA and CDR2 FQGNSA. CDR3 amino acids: CASSKVIEAFF. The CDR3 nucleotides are TGTGCCAGCAGCAAGGTAATTGAAGCTTTCTTT.

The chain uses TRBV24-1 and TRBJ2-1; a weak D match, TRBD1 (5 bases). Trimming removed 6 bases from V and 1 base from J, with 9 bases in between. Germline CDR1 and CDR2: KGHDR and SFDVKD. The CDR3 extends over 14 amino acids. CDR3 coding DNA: TGTGCCACCAGTTCGACAGTTTCCTACAATGAGCAGTTCTTC. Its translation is CATSSTVSYNEQFF.

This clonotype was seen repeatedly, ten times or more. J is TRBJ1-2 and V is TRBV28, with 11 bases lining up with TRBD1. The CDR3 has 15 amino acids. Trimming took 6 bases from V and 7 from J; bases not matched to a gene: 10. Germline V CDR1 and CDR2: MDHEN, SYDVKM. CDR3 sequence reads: CASSTDRGRFGGYTF. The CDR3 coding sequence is TGTGCCAGCAGCACGGACAGGGGGCGATTCGGTGGCTACACCTTC.

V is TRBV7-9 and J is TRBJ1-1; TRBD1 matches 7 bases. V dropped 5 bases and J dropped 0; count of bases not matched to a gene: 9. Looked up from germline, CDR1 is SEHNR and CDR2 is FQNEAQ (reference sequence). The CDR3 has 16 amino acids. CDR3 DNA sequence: TGTGCCAGCAGCCAAAGACAGGGAGTTTTGAACACTGAAGCTTTCTTT. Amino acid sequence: CASSQRQGVLNTEAFF. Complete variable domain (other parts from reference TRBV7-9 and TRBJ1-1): DTGVSQNPRHKITKRGQNVTFRCDPISEHNRLYWYRQTLGQGPEFLTYFQNEAQLEKSRLLSDRFSAERPKGSFSTLEIQRTEQGDSAMYLCASSQRQGVLNTEAFFGQGTRLTVV.

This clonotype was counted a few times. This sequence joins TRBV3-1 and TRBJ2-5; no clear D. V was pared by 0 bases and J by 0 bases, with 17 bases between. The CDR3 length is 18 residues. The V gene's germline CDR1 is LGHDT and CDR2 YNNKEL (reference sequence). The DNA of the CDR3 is TGTGCCAGCAGCCAAGATATGTTAGAAGCGAGGTACCAAGAGACCCAGTACTTC. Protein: CASSQDMLEARYQETQYF.

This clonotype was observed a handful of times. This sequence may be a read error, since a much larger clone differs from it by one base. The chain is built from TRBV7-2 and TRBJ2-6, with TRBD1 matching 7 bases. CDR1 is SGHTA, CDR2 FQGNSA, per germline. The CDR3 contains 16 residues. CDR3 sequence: CASSLKGGTGANVPTF. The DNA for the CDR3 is TGTGCCAGCAGCCTTAAAGGGGGCACAGGGGCCAACGTCCCGACTTTC.

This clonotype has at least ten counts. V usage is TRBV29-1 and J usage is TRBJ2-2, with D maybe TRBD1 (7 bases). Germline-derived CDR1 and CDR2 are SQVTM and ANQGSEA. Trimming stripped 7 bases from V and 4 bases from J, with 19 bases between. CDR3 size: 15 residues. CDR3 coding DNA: TGCAGCGCCACGGACAGGATGGGGGGCACCGGGGAGCTGTTTTTT. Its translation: CSATDRMGGTGELFF.

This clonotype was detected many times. CDR3 in DNA: TGCGCCAGCAGCCCCTACGGGACAGGGGGCTCTGGCTACACCTTC. It is translated as CASSPYGTGGSGYTF. The J gene is TRBJ1-2, the V gene TRBV5-1, with 12 bases matching TRBD1. This CDR3 contains 15 residues. The J segment lost 7 bases and the V segment lost 4 bases, leaving 8 bases of the junction unmatched. Looked up from germline, CDR1 is SGHRS and CDR2 is YFSETQ.

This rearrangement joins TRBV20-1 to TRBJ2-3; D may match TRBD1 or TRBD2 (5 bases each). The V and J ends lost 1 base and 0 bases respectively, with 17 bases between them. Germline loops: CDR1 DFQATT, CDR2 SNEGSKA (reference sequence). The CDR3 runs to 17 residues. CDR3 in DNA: TGCAGTGCTAGAGGGACATCGAGGGGTGTTAGCACAGATACGCAGTATTTT. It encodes CSARGTSRGVSTDTQYF.

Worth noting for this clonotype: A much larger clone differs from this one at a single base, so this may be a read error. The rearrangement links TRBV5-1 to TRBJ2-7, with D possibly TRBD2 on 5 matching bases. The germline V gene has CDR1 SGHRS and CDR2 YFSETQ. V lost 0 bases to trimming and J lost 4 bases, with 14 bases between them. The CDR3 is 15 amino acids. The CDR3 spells CASSLDGGDGYEQYF. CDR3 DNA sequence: TGCGCCAGCAGCTTGGACGGAGGCGATGGGTACGAGCAGTACTTC.

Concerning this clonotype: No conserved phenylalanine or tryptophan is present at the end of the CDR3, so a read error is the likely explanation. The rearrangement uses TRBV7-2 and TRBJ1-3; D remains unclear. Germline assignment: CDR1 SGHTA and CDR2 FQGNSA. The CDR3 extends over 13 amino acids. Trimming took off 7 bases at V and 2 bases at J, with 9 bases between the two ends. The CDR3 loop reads CASNSPPGNTIYY. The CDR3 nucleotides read TGTGCCAGCAACTCGCCCCCTGGAAACACCATATATTAT.

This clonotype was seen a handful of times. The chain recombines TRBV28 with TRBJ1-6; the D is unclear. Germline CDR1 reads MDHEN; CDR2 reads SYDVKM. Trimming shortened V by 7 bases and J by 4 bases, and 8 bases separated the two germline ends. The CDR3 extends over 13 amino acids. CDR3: CASTAPYNSPLHF. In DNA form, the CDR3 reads TGTGCCAGCACGGCACCTTATAATTCACCCCTCCACTTT. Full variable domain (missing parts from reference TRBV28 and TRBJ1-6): DVKVTQSSRYLVKRTGEKVFLECVQDMDHENMFWYRQDPGLGLRLIYFSYDVKMKEKGDIPEGYSVSREKKERFSLILESASTNQTSMYLCASTAPYNSPLHFGNGTRLTVT.

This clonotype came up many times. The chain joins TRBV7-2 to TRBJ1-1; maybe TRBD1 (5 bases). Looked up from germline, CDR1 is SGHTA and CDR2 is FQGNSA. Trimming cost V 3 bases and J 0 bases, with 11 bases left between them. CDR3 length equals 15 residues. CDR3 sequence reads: CASSLAGSMNTEAFF. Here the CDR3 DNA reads TGTGCCAGCAGCTTGGCAGGGTCCATGAACACTGAAGCTTTCTTT.

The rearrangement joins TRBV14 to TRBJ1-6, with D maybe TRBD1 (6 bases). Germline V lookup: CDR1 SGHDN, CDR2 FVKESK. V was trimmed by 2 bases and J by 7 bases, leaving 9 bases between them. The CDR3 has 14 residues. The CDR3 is CASSQTGRNSPLHF. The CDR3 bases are TGTGCCAGCAGCCAAACAGGGAGAAATTCACCCCTCCACTTT.

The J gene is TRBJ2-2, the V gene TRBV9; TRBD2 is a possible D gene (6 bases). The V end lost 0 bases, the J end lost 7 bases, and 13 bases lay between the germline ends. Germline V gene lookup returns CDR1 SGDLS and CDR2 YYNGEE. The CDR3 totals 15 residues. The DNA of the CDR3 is TGTGCCAGCAGCGTAGCGGAAGGAGGGAACGGGGAGCTGTTTTTT. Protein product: CASSVAEGGNGELFF.

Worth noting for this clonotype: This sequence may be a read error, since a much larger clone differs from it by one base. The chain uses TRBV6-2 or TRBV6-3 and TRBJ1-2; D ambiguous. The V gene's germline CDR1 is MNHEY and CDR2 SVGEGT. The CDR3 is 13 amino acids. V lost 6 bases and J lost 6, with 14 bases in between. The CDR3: CASSSYGKHGYTF. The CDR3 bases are TGTGCCAGCAGCTCCTACGGGAAACATGGCTACACCTTC.

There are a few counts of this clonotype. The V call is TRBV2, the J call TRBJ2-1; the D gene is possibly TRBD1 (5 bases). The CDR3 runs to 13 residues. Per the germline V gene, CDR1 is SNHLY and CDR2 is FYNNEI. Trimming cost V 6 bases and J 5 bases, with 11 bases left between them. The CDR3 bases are TGTGCCAGCAGACTCCTAGGGGACAATGAGCAGTTCTTC. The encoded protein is CASRLLGDNEQFF.

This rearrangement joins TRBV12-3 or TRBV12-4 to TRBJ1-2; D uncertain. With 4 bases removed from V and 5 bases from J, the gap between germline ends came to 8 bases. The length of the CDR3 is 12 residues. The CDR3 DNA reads TGTGCCAGCAGTTCCGGGTCATATGGCTACACCTTC. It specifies CASSSGSYGYTF.

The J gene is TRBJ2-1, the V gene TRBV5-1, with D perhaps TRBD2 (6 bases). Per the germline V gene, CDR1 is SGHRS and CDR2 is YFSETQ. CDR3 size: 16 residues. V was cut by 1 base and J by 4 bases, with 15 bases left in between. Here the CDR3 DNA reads TGCGCCAGCAGCTTGACTCTAGCGAGGGCTTACAATGAGCAGTTCTTC. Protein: CASSLTLARAYNEQFF.